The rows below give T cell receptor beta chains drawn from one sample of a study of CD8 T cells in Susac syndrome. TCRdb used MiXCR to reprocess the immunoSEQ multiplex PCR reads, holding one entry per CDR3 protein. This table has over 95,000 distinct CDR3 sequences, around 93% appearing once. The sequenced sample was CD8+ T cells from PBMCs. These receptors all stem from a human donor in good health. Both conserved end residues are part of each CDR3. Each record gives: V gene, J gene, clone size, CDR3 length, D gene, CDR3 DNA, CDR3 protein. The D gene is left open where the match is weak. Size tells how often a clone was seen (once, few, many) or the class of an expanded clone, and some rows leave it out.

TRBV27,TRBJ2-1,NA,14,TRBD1,TGTGCCAGCAGTTTTGGACAGGCTCAGAATGAGCAGTTCTTC,CASSFGQAQNEQFF
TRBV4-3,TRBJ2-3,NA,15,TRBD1,TGCGCCAGCAGACCCGGGACAGGGGCCACAGATACGCAGTATTTT,CASRPGTGATDTQYF
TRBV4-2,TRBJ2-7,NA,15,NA,TGTGCCAGCAGCAGAACAGGGACGGGGACCTACGAGCAGTACTTC,CASSRTGTGTYEQYF
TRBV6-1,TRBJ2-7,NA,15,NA,TGTGCCAGCATTGAAGATACCGGGAGCTCCTACGAGCAGTACTTC,CASIEDTGSSYEQYF
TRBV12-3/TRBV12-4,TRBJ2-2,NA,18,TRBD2,TGTGCCAGCAGCGACTTGACTAGCGGGAGGACGAACACCGGGGAGCTGTTTTTT,CASSDLTSGRTNTGELFF
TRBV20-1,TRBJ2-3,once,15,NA,TGCAGTGCTAGAATACAGGGAACTAGCACAGATACGCAGTATTTT,CSARIQGTSTDTQYF
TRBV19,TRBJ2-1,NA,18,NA,TGTGCCAGTAGTATAGAGAGCGAGGGGGGGAGTGCCTACAATGAGCAGTTCTTC,CASSIESEGGSAYNEQFF
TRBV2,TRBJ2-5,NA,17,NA,TGTGCCAGCAACTATCCGGGCCGTGGGGGTAAGGAGGAGACCCAGTACTTC,CASNYPGRGGKEETQYF
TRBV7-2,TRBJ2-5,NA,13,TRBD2,TGTGCCAGCAGCTCACTAGCGTCAGAGACCCAGTACTTC,CASSSLASETQYF
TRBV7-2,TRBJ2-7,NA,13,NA,TGTGCCAGCAGCTTAGAGAGATCCTACGAGCAGTACTTC,CASSLERSYEQYF
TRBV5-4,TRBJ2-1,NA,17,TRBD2,TGTGCCAGCAGCTTGGCAGCTAGCGGGGGGGCCTACAATGAGCAGTTTTTC,CASSLAASGGAYNEQFF
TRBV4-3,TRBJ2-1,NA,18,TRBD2,TGCGCCAGCAGCCAAGGCGGACTAGCGGTTGCGTCCTACAATGAGCAGTTCTTC,CASSQGGLAVASYNEQFF
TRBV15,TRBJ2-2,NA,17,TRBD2,TGTGCCACCAGCAGAGATGAGACTAGCGGGGTCGCCGGGGAGCTGTTTTTT,CATSRDETSGVAGELFF
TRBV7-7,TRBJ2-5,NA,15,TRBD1,TGTGCTAGCAGCTTACCGGGACAGGGGGAACAGACCCAGTACTTC,CASSLPGQGEQTQYF
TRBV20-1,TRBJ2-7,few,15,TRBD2,TGCAGTGCTACCGGGACTAGCGGGATCCTCTACGAGCAGTACTTC,CSATGTSGILYEQYF
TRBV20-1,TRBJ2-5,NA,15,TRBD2,TGCAGTGCTCCTGGACTAGCGGGGGGAAGCGAGACCCAGTACTTC,CSAPGLAGGSETQYF
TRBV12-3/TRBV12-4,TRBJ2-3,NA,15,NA,TGTGCCAGCGTAGAGACTAGGACTAGCACAGATACGCAGTATTTT,CASVETRTSTDTQYF
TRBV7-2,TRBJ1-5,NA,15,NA,TGTGCCAGCAGCCCCCAGTCCCGCAACAATCAGCCCCAGCATTTT,CASSPQSRNNQPQHF
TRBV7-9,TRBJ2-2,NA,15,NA,TGTGCCAGCAGCCCAAACTTTCCAGGCGCCGGGGAGCTGTTTTTT,CASSPNFPGAGELFF
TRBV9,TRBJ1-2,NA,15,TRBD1,TGTGCCAGCAGCGAGGCCCCCGGGACAGACTATGGCTACACCTTC,CASSEAPGTDYGYTF
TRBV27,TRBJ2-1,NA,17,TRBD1,TGTGCCAGCAGTTTATCTCTCTTAGGGACAGGGTCTTATGAGCAGTTCTTC,CASSLSLLGTGSYEQFF
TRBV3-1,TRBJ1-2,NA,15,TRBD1,TGTGCCACCAAAGGACAGGGGGTTGCCAACTATGGCTACACCTTC,CATKGQGVANYGYTF
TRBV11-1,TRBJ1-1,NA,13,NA,TGTGCCAGCAGCCAAGACACGGGGGTTGAAGCTTTCTTT,CASSQDTGVEAFF
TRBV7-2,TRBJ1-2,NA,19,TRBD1,TGTGCCAGCAGCCACACCGAACGAACAGGGACAGGGACCTACTATGGCTACACCTTC,CASSHTERTGTGTYYGYTF
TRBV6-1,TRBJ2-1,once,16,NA,TGTGCCAGCACCCTGCAGGGGGGTCTTGGCCACAATGAGCAGTTCTTC,CASTLQGGLGHNEQFF
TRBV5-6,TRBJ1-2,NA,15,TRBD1,TGTGCCAGCAGCTTCCGGGACAGGGACGTCTATGGCTACACCTTC,CASSFRDRDVYGYTF
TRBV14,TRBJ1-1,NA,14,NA,TGTGCCAGCAGCCAAGACGGACGGAACACTGAAGCTTTCTTT,CASSQDGRNTEAFF
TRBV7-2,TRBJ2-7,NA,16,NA,TGTGCCAGCAGCTTAGAGGCGGGTTGGGACCGCTACGAGCAGTACTTC,CASSLEAGWDRYEQYF
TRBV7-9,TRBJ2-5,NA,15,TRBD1,TGTGCCAGCAGCTTTGTAGGTCGACAGGGAGAGACCCAGTACTTC,CASSFVGRQGETQYF
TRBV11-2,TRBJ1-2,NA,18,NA,TGTGCCAGCAGCTTGACAGACAGTACTAAACGTTCTAACTATGGCTACACCTTC,CASSLTDSTKRSNYGYTF
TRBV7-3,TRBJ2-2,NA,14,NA,TGTGCCAGCAGCCCGGGCCTTGCCACCGGGGAGCTGTTTTTT,CASSPGLATGELFF
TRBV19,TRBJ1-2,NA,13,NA,TGTGCCAGTCAAATCTGGCGGGGCCATGGCTACACCTTC,CASQIWRGHGYTF
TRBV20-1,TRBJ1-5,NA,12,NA,TGCAGTGCTTACGCGGGGGATCAGCCCCAGCATTTT,CSAYAGDQPQHF
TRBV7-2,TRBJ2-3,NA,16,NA,TGTGCCAGCAGCTTCCCAGCCCCCTTGAGGGCAGATACGCAGTATTTT,CASSFPAPLRADTQYF
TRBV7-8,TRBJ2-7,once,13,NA,TGTGCCAGCAGCTTACGACTATCCTACGAGCAGTACTTC,CASSLRLSYEQYF
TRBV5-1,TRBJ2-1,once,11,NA,TGCGCCAGCAGAGAGGGTGGTGAGCAGTTCTTC,CASREGGEQFF
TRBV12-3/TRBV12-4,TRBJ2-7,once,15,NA,TGTGCCAGCAGTTTCTCGGACAGCGAGACCTACGAGCAGTACTTC,CASSFSDSETYEQYF
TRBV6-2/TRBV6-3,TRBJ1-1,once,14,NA,TGTGCCAGCAGTTACTCGGGGCTGAACACTGAAGCTTTCTTT,CASSYSGLNTEAFF
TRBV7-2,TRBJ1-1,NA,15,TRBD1,TGTGCCAGCAGCTTAACGCCAGGGGGGGGCACTGAAGCTTTCTTT,CASSLTPGGGTEAFF
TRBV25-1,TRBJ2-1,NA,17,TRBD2,TGTGCCAGCAGTGAGTGGTCTAGCGGGGGGGCAGTCAATGAGCAGTTCTTC,CASSEWSSGGAVNEQFF
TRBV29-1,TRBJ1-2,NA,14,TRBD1,TGCAGCGTTCCAAAGGGACAGGCCTCCTATGGCTACACCTTC,CSVPKGQASYGYTF
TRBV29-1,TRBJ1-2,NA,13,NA,TGCAGCGTTGAAGGGACCGGAGTCTATGGCTACACCTTC,CSVEGTGVYGYTF
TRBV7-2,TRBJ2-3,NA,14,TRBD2,TGTGCCAGCAGCTCACGGACTAGCGGGGATACGCAGTATTTT,CASSSRTSGDTQYF
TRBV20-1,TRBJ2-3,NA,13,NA,TGCAGTGCTAGAGCGGAGCACACAGATACGCAGTATTTT,CSARAEHTDTQYF
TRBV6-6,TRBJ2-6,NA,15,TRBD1,TGTGCCGGCGGACAGGGGGCGTCTGGGGCCAACGTCCTGACTTTC,CAGGQGASGANVLTF
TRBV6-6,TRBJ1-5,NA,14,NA,TGTGCCAGCAGTTCTCCGGGCTACAATCAGCCCCAGCATTTT,CASSSPGYNQPQHF
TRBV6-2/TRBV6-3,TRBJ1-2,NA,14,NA,TGTGCCAGCCGTCAGTGGGGGGCCTCCTATGGCTACACCTTC,CASRQWGASYGYTF
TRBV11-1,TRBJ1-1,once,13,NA,TGTGTCAGCAGCTCAACAGGGAACACTGAAGCTTTCTTT,CVSSSTGNTEAFF
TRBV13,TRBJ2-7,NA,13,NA,TGTGCCAGCAGCCCGAGAAATGTGGACGAGCAGTACTTC,CASSPRNVDEQYF
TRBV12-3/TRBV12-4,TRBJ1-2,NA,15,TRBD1,TGTGCCAGCAGTGATCCGGGACAGGGGAGCGGTGGCTACACCTTC,CASSDPGQGSGGYTF
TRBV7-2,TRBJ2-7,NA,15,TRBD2,TGTGCCAGCAGCTCCAGACTAGCGGGAGGCTACGAGCAGTACTTC,CASSSRLAGGYEQYF
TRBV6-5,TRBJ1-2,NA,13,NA,TGTGCCAGCACCCTAGACGGGTTCGGTGGCTACACCTTC,CASTLDGFGGYTF
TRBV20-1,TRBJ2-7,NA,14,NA,TGCAGTGCTACCCGGGGTGCGGACGTCTACGAGCAGTACTTC,CSATRGADVYEQYF